This paragraph reports one TCR beta chain. CDR3 size: 17 residues. The germline CDR1 and CDR2 sequences are LGHNT and FRNRAP. The V and J ends lost 0 bases and 1 base, in that order; junction bases with no gene match: 7. The sample is drawn from a study of technical replicates of blood from a handful of donors. Only in-frame clones appear in the TCRdb table, and some are missing; sequencing was by immunoSEQ multiplex PCR. The data hold roughly 87,000 clones, with more than 85% observed a single time. The receptor comes from a human donor in good health. The sequenced sample consisted of T cells isolated from PBMCs. This chain links TRBV12-5 with TRBJ2-7; 9 positions agree with TRBD1. The chain's CDR3 is CASGLVLDRGSSYEQYF. In DNA, the CDR3 is TGTGCTAGTGGTTTGGTCCTCGACAGGGGGTCTTCCTACGAGCAGTACTTC.